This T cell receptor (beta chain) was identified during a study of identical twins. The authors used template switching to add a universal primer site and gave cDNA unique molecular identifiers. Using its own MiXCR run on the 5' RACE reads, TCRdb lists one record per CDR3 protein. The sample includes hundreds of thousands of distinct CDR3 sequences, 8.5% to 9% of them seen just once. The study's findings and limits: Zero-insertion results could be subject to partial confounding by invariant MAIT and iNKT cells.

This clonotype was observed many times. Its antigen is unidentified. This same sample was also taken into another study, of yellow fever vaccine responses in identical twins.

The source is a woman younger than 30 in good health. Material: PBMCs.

CDR3 in DNA: TGCAGCGTTGAAGCCCCTCGGGTAGCGGGGAACTACGAGCAGTACTTC. It specifies CSVEAPRVAGNYEQYF. The rearrangement joins TRBV29-1 to TRBJ2-7; 8 nucleotides agree with TRBD2. After removal of 1 base from V and 3 bases from J, the junction contained 11 bases not matched to a gene. Germline assignment: CDR1 SQVTM and CDR2 ANQGSEA. The CDR3 covers 16 residues.